The 26 T cell receptor beta chains listed next were all sequenced from one sample in a study of T cell repertoires in cytomegalovirus infection. TCRdb called the reads again in MiXCR, with one record for every CDR3 protein. This sample has under 200,000 distinct CDR3 sequences; 28% occur once, and the top ten carry roughly 31%. Sequencing was carried out using PBMCs. The receptors derive from a human donor in good health (CMV status not recorded). Some clones in this sample may be carry-over from other donors' samples.

This clonotype has a count of ten or more. The chain recombines TRBV7-2 with TRBJ1-1; D perhaps matches TRBD1 (5 bases). V was clipped by 2 bases and J by 5 bases, with 12 bases between them. CDR1 is SGHTA, CDR2 FQGNSA, per germline. The CDR3 totals 14 residues. The CDR3 nucleotides read TGTGCCAGCAGCTTAATGGGGCAGGAAACTGAAGCTTTCTTT. Amino acids: CASSLMGQETEAFF. The full variable domain, with the rest looked up from reference TRBV7-2 and TRBJ1-1, is GAGVSQSPSNKVTEKGKDVELRCDPISGHTALYWYRQSLGQGLEFLIYFQGNSAPDKSGLPSDRFSAERTGGSVSTLTIQRTQQEDSAVYLCASSLMGQETEAFFGQGTRLTVV.

This clonotype has a count of ten or more. This chain connects TRBV7-2 to TRBJ2-3; TRBD1 matches 8 bases. Germline CDR1 reads SGHTA; CDR2 reads FQGNSA. CDR3 size: 14 residues. V dropped 6 bases and J dropped 4; count of bases not matched to a gene: 6. As DNA, the CDR3 is TGTGCCAGCAGTCTCGGGACAGGCCCAGATACGCAGTATTTT. The encoded protein is CASSLGTGPDTQYF.

The gene calls are TRBV29-1 and TRBJ1-2; no clear D. The CDR3 is made up of 12 amino acids. V lost 5 bases, J lost 2 bases, and 9 bases lay in between. The germline gives CDR1 SQVTM, CDR2 ANQGSEA. CDR3 sequence: CSVKTENYGYTF. The CDR3 DNA follows: TGCAGCGTTAAAACAGAGAACTATGGCTACACCTTC.

The rearrangement joins TRBV19 to TRBJ2-3; 7 bases agree with TRBD1. V gave up 5 bases and J gave up 2 bases; unmatched junction bases: 4. The CDR3 is 14 amino acids. Germline CDR1 and CDR2: LNHDA and SQIVND (reference sequence). CDR3 bases: TGTGCCAGTAGTGCGACAGGGACCACAGATACGCAGTATTTT. It is translated as CASSATGTTDTQYF.

This clonotype was observed at least ten times. This chain links TRBV7-2 with TRBJ2-5, with D unresolved. The length of the CDR3 is 16 residues. V lost 1 base and J lost 0, with 12 bases in between. Germline CDR1 reads SGHTA; CDR2 reads FQGNSA. CDR3 loop: CASSLGAARNQETQYF. CDR3 sequence (DNA): TGTGCCAGCAGCTTAGGGGCAGCGAGGAACCAAGAGACCCAGTACTTC.

This clonotype was counted a few times. The rearrangement links TRBV6-5 to TRBJ2-1, with no clear D. Trimming shortened V by 4 bases and J by 0 bases, and 10 bases separated the two germline ends. The CDR3 runs to 15 residues. Germline V gene lookup returns CDR1 MNHEY and CDR2 SVGAGI. CDR3 sequence reads: CASSLTSSSYNEQFF. The CDR3 nucleotides are TGTGCCAGCAGTTTGACATCAAGCTCCTACAATGAGCAGTTCTTC.

This clonotype was picked up many times. The CDR3 reads CASSLVPTGELFF. The CDR3 DNA follows: TGTGCCAGCAGCTTAGTGCCTACCGGGGAGCTGTTTTTT. The chain joins TRBV7-2 to TRBJ2-2, with D uncertain. This CDR3 is built from 13 residues. The V gene lost 1 base and the J gene lost 5 bases, with 5 bases spanning the gap. Germline assignment: CDR1 SGHTA and CDR2 FQGNSA.

The gene calls are TRBV10-3 and TRBJ1-1; 7 bases fit TRBD1. The CDR3 totals 13 residues. V trimming: 6 bases; J trimming: 4 bases; junction bases outside the gene matches: 5. Germline CDR1 is ENHRY and CDR2 is SYGVKD. In nucleotides, the CDR3 is TGTGCCATCAGCGACAGGGTAGGCACTGAAGCTTTCTTT. Translation gives CAISDRVGTEAFF.

The rearrangement uses TRBV20-1 and TRBJ2-5; 9 nucleotides line up with TRBD1. The J segment lost 5 bases and the V segment lost 3 bases, leaving 10 bases of the junction unmatched. Germline CDR1 is DFQATT and CDR2 is SNEGSKA (reference sequence). The CDR3 covers 15 residues. As DNA, the CDR3 is TGCAGTGCTAGCCCCCGGGACAGGGTATCGGAGACCCAGTACTTC. Translation gives CSASPRDRVSETQYF.

The rearrangement links TRBV9 to TRBJ2-3; D unresolved. This CDR3 has 15 residues. Trimming left V 3 bases short and J 2 bases short, with 13 bases between. Per the germline V gene, CDR1 is SGDLS and CDR2 is YYNGEE. CDR3 nucleotides: TGTGCCAGCAGCGAGTTGGGCAGAGCCACAGATACGCAGTATTTT. Its translation: CASSELGRATDTQYF.

This clonotype was observed a few times. V and J are TRBV6-2 or TRBV6-3 and TRBJ1-5; D not certain. The CDR3 loop spans 15 amino acids. Deletions cut 0 bases from V and 1 base from J, with 7 bases between. Germline CDR1 is MNHEY and CDR2 is SVGEGT. CDR3 protein: CASSYSPSSNQPQHF. CDR3 bases: TGTGCCAGCAGTTACTCCCCATCCAGCAATCAGCCCCAGCATTTT.

This clonotype was detected many times. V and J are TRBV7-2 and TRBJ1-6; the D gene is possibly TRBD1 (6 bases). The germline gives CDR1 SGHTA, CDR2 FQGNSA. This CDR3 comprises 16 residues. Trimming left V 5 bases short and J 6 bases short, with 17 bases between. CDR3 nucleotide sequence: TGTGCCAGCAGCCTAAAGGGACAAGGAGGTAATTCACCCCTCCACTTT. Translated: CASSLKGQGGNSPLHF.

This clonotype occurred a few times. V usage is TRBV9 and J usage is TRBJ2-5; the D gene is possibly TRBD2 (6 bases). The V end lost 3 bases, the J end lost 3 bases, and 18 bases lay between the germline ends. CDR3 length: 16 residues. CDR1 is SGDLS and CDR2 is YYNGEE in the germline V gene. The CDR3 DNA reads TGTGCCAGCAGCGCTGGGGAGGACTGGTCCAAAGAGACCCAGTACTTC. It codes for CASSAGEDWSKETQYF.

This chain links TRBV6-1 with TRBJ2-1; TRBD2 is a possible D gene (6 bases). Germline V gene lookup returns CDR1 MNHNS and CDR2 SASEGT. The CDR3 has 16 residues. The ends were cut back, 2 bases at V and 7 bases at J, with 18 bases in the middle. The CDR3 DNA sequence: TGTGCCAGCAGTGAACGGAGGGCGGAGTGGGGGAATGAGCAGTTCTTC. It translates to CASSERRAEWGNEQFF.

The table lists this clonotype with a count of one. The rearrangement links TRBV7-4 to TRBJ1-2; 9 nucleotides match TRBD1. Trimming took 4 bases from V and 4 from J; bases not matched to a gene: 4. The CDR3 contains 14 residues. Germline CDR1 reads SGHVT; CDR2 reads SQSDAQ. The CDR3 nucleotides read TGTGCCAGCAGCTCCGGGACAGGGATCTATGGCTACACCTTC. It is translated as CASSSGTGIYGYTF.

In nucleotides, the CDR3 is TGTGCCAGCAATCGGGACAGGGGGGACGAGCAGTACTTC. Translated: CASNRDRGDEQYF. The chain combines TRBV6-2 or TRBV6-3 with TRBJ2-7; 11 bases match TRBD1. J gave up 5 bases and V 7 bases, and 4 bases lay outside the gene matches. The CDR3 extends over 13 amino acids. Germline V gene sequence: CDR1 MNHEY, CDR2 SVGEGT.

V gene TRBV5-4 combines with J gene TRBJ2-7, with a weak D call TRBD2 (5 bases). The CDR3 is made up of 14 amino acids. The germline V and J ends were trimmed by 4 bases and 0 bases, with 11 bases remaining between them. Germline CDR1 and CDR2: SGHNT and YYREEE (reference sequence). The CDR3 region is CASSEPGFSYEQYF. The CDR3 bases are TGTGCCAGCAGCGAGCCGGGATTCTCCTACGAGCAGTACTTC.

This clonotype was counted ten times or more. This chain uses TRBV7-2 with TRBJ2-7, with TRBD1 identical over 7 bases. J was trimmed by 0 bases and V by 3 bases; bases with no gene match: 11. Germline V gene lookup returns CDR1 SGHTA and CDR2 FQGNSA. CDR3 size: 17 residues. DNA of the CDR3: TGTGCCAGCAGCTTTAACCCGGATGGGACAGTCTCCTACGAGCAGTACTTC. Its translation: CASSFNPDGTVSYEQYF.

This clonotype was counted only a few times. The chain carries TRBV19 and TRBJ1-1, with 8 positions matching TRBD1. The germline V gene encodes CDR1 LNHDA and CDR2 SQIVND (reference sequence). V lost 7 bases, J lost 4 bases, and 5 bases stayed unmatched. CDR3 length: 13 amino acids. CDR3 in amino acids: CASTVTGGTEAFF. DNA of the CDR3: TGTGCCAGTACCGTCACAGGGGGCACTGAAGCTTTCTTT.

The chain employs TRBV19 and TRBJ1-1; TRBD1 matches 10 bases. V gave up 7 bases and J gave up 4 bases; unmatched junction bases: 12. CDR3 size: 16 residues. Germline V gene lookup returns CDR1 LNHDA and CDR2 SQIVND (reference sequence). The CDR3 DNA reads TGTGCCAGTAATGTCGGCTCTTGGACAGGGGGCACTGAAGCTTTCTTT. Translating gives CASNVGSWTGGTEAFF.

J is TRBJ2-5 and V is TRBV7-6; 8 bases line up with TRBD1. The CDR3 is 16 amino acids. J gave up 5 bases and V 6 bases, and 14 bases lay outside the gene matches. Germline CDR1 reads SGHVS; CDR2 reads FNYEAQ. The CDR3 DNA sequence: TGTGCCAGCAGTCCCTCAGGGGGCGCGAATTCGGAGACCCAGTACTTC. Encoded protein: CASSPSGGANSETQYF.

This clonotype has a handful of counts. The V call is TRBV6-5, the J call TRBJ1-4, with D uncertain. V gave up 6 bases and J gave up 2 bases, with 19 bases separating them. The CDR3 has 17 amino acids. Germline values: CDR1 MNHEY, CDR2 SVGAGI. The CDR3, as DNA: TGTGCCAGCAGCCCCACCTTAGAGCAAAGGACTAATGAAAAACTGTTTTTT. Its translation is CASSPTLEQRTNEKLFF.

The CDR3 spells CASSYSRETYGYTF. As DNA, the CDR3 is TGTGCCAGCAGTTACTCTCGGGAAACCTATGGCTACACCTTC. The rearrangement joins TRBV6-6 to TRBJ1-2; D ambiguous. CDR1 is MNHNY and CDR2 is SVGAGI in the germline V gene (reference sequence). Trimming cost V 0 bases and J 4 bases, with 9 bases left between them. The CDR3 runs to 14 residues.

Ten or more counts support this clonotype. The CDR3 nucleotides read TGTGCCAGCAGTGCGGGGGGGCACAATGAGCAGTTCTTC. Its protein is CASSAGGHNEQFF. The rearrangement joins TRBV6-4 to TRBJ2-1; 8 bases are a match to TRBD2. With V trimmed by 4 bases and J by 5 bases, 1 base remained unmatched. CDR3 length: 13 residues. Germline V gene sequence: CDR1 MRHNA, CDR2 SNTAGT.

This clonotype was seen only a few times. This chain uses TRBV7-8 with TRBJ2-3; maybe TRBD1 (5 bases). This CDR3 spans 14 amino acids. Germline V gene data show CDR1 as SGHVS and CDR2 as FQNEAQ. Between the trimmed V and J ends, which lost 5 bases and 3 bases, there was a span of 12 bases. The CDR3 loop reads CASSPARETDTQYF. The CDR3 DNA sequence: TGTGCCAGCAGCCCCGCCAGGGAAACAGATACGCAGTATTTT.

This clonotype was detected a few times. The chain couples TRBV11-2 to TRBJ2-1; TRBD2 agrees at 8 bases. Per germline, CDR1 SGHAT and CDR2 FQNNGV. Germline trimming cut 5 bases from V and 8 bases from J; bases unmatched to any gene: 11. The CDR3 has 15 amino acids. Here the CDR3 reads CASSRGGLAGDEQFF. The CDR3 nucleotides read TGTGCCAGCAGCCGGGGGGGGCTAGCGGGTGATGAGCAGTTCTTC.